This entry features one TCR beta chain sequence. No cognate antigen has been identified for it. No qualities accompany the bases; no much larger clone lies one base away. The data were taken from a study of T cell repertoires in cytomegalovirus infection (dated by TCRdb to about 2019). For the study in its entirety: The peptide stimulations were aimed at well-studied HLA-B-restricted epitopes as well as recently identified HLA-C-restricted CMV epitopes, whose presentation resists viral immunomodulation. Donor HLA type was relevant to the analysis, because carriage of CMV infection together with the matching HLA type was indicated by public TCR beta signatures.

Study-wide findings and limitations: The ex vivo response was dominated by HLA-C-restricted CMV-specific TCR beta clonotypes, and the single most frequent clonotype in two of eight donors was supplied by these HLA-C-restricted clonotypes. Cumulative frequency of public TCR beta family members discriminated carriers of CMV infection plus the relevant HLA type in this cohort and an independent approximately 340-donor cohort.

The treatment or condition tag for this specimen amounts to: in vitro stimulation with specific CMV peptide epitopes to enrich CMV-specific T cells. Deletion took 7 bases off V and 1 base off J, with a span of 28 bases between the germline ends. Reading from cysteine to phenylalanine, the CDR3 counts 19 amino acids. CDR3 DNA only is kept here, 57 bases in frame from base 1. CDR1 MNHNS and CDR2 SASEGT were looked up in the germline V gene. Sequenced on an Illumina HiSeq 1500. TCRdb redid the processing of the public reads, applying fastp at Q25 and MiXCR, and retained in-frame beta chains. Rows with a matching CDR3 protein are joined into one entry that keeps the most common DNA and genes. The sample table holds 700,000 to 900,000 distinct CDR3 sequences, of which almost 30% were seen once. The ten largest clones take up 10% to 15% of the sample.

The rearrangement joined TRBV6-1 to TRBJ2-5, and possibly TRBD1, on 6 matching bases. This TCR was recovered from a human donor in good health (CMV status not recorded). Some clones in this sample may be carry-over from other donors' samples. Source: cultured CD8+ T cells from PBMCs, taken from culture after CMV antigen stimulation. In nucleotides, the sequence is TGTGCCAGCAATCCCGAGAGGGGGACCATCCCCTCGAGCCAAGAGACCCAGTACTTC. Translated, it gives CASNPERGTIPSSQETQYF.